This entry lists 11 T cell receptor beta chains sequenced from one sample in a study of spatial heterogeneity in lung cancer. Time point described: sample taken at primary tumor resection. Unsorted whole RNA samples from tumor, nontumor lung or frozen PBMC were sequenced. Using its own MiXCR run on the 5' RACE reads, TCRdb lists one record per CDR3 protein. The repertoire holds about 95,000 distinct CDR3 sequences, with over 8.5% as singletons. The sequencing used PBMCs, collected at surgery. Receptor source: a male donor with early-stage non-small cell lung cancer.

To note about this clonotype: A much larger clone is a single base away; this may be a read error. This sequence joins TRBV2 and TRBJ2-2, with 8 bases matching TRBD1. CDR1 and CDR2 (germline): SNHLY, FYNNEI. This CDR3 is 15 amino acids long. Germline trimming cut 3 bases from V and 6 bases from J; bases unmatched to any gene: 6. CDR3 loop: CASSDRGLGAGELFF. The CDR3 DNA is TGTGCCAGCAGTGACAGGGGGCTCGGCGCCGGGGAGCTGTTTTTT.

This clonotype has a count of ten or more. This chain links TRBV30 with TRBJ2-3; D is undetermined. The CDR3 is made up of 13 amino acids. The germline V gene has CDR1 GTSNPN and CDR2 SVGIG (reference sequence). V lost 6 bases to trimming and J lost 0 bases, with 10 bases between them. CDR3 nucleotide sequence: TGTGCCTGTGGCTTGCCTAGCACAGATACGCAGTATTTT. Translation: CACGLPSTDTQYF.

Ten or more counts support this clonotype. This chain joins TRBV5-1 and TRBJ2-7, with 8 bases fitting TRBD2. Germline CDR1 and CDR2: SGHRS and YFSETQ. The CDR3 contains 14 residues. Trimming at V came to 4 bases and at J to 3 bases, leaving 6 bases not matched to a gene. CDR3: CASSPPGGSYEQYF. CDR3 bases: TGCGCCAGCAGCCCCCCGGGAGGGAGCTACGAGCAGTACTTC.

CDR3 protein: CASSPPGPGHGYTF. The CDR3 coding sequence is TGTGCCAGCTCACCACCAGGGCCAGGCCATGGCTACACCTTC. V is TRBV18 and J is TRBJ1-2, with D hard to call. V was trimmed by 0 bases and J by 6 bases, leaving 11 bases between them. The CDR3 runs to 14 residues. Germline CDR1 KGHSH, CDR2 LQKENI.

This clonotype was seen ten or more times. V and J are TRBV11-2 and TRBJ2-7; D is perhaps TRBD1 (5 bases). CDR3 length: 14 residues. Trimming pared 4 bases from V and 1 base from J, leaving 11 bases between. CDR1 is SGHAT and CDR2 is FQNNGV in the germline V gene. CDR3 nucleotide sequence: TGTGCCAGCAGCTACCAGGGAATTTCCTACGAGCAGTACTTC. Amino acid sequence: CASSYQGISYEQYF.

This clonotype showed up just a few times. The chain uses TRBV4-1 and TRBJ1-4; unclear D gene. The V end was cut by 1 base, the J end by 8 bases, with 5 bases between. Per germline, CDR1 MGHRA and CDR2 YSYEKL. The CDR3 extends over 12 amino acids. CDR3 in DNA: TGCGCCAGCAGCCAAGGATTGGAAAAACTGTTTTTT. Translating gives CASSQGLEKLFF.

The rearrangement links TRBV29-1 to TRBJ1-2; 10 bases are shared with TRBD1. Germline V gene lookup returns CDR1 SQVTM and CDR2 ANQGSEA. The length of the CDR3 is 13 residues. The trim removed 2 bases at V and 7 bases at J, leaving 4 bases unmatched. In DNA, the CDR3 is TGCAGCGTTGAACGGGACAGGGGCACTGGCTACACCTTC. This sequence encodes CSVERDRGTGYTF.

There are a few counts of this clonotype. The V and J genes are TRBV5-1 and TRBJ1-6; 8 bases map to TRBD1. J gave up 9 bases and V 3 bases, and 5 bases lay outside the gene matches. This CDR3 spans 14 amino acids. Germline V gives CDR1 SGHRS, CDR2 YFSETQ. CDR3 sequence reads: CASSSRGPGSPLHF. As DNA, the CDR3 is TGCGCCAGCAGCTCCAGGGGGCCCGGTTCACCCCTCCACTTT.

Ten or more counts support this clonotype. The chain employs TRBV29-1 and TRBJ2-6; 8 positions agree with TRBD1. With 7 bases clipped from V and 4 bases from J, the junction kept 6 bases outside the gene matches. The CDR3 runs 14 residues. Germline V gene lookup returns CDR1 SQVTM and CDR2 ANQGSEA. For the CDR3, the DNA is TGCAGCGCCGCAGGGGGCTTAGGGGCCAACGTCCTGACTTTC. Residues: CSAAGGLGANVLTF.

The rearrangement joins TRBV6-2 or TRBV6-3 to TRBJ2-1; tentative D call: TRBD2 (6 bases). The CDR3 spans 15 residues. The germline V gene encodes CDR1 MNHEY and CDR2 SVGEGT. V was cut by 2 bases and J by 1 base, with 9 bases left in between. As DNA, the CDR3 is TGTGCCAGCAGTTACCAGCGGGCGTCCTACAATGAGCAGTTCTTC. Its protein is CASSYQRASYNEQFF.

The J gene is TRBJ2-7, the V gene TRBV20-1; maybe TRBD1 (5 bases). Trimming left V 3 bases short and J 6 bases short, with 21 bases between. Germline V gives CDR1 DFQATT, CDR2 SNEGSKA (reference sequence). There are 15 residues in the CDR3. The CDR3 sequence: CSARKSDSSLTEQYF. In nucleotides, the CDR3 is TGCAGTGCTAGGAAATCCGACAGTTCCCTTACCGAGCAGTACTTC.